A selection of T cell receptor beta chains follows, all from one sample in a study of PD-1 blockade in mismatch repair-deficient tumors. The repertoire was sequenced with immunoSEQ multiplex PCR; TCRdb's copy has only in-frame clones and lacks some. Of under 25,000 clones listed, over 75% are singletons. Material: PBMCs, obtained 52 weeks after starting pembrolizumab. All receptors derive from an adult with mismatch repair-deficient cancer. CDR3s include the opening cysteine and the closing phenylalanine or tryptophan. D genes are given only for firm matches. The size of a clone is reported for some rows only, either as once, few or many, or as a class for expanded clones.

TRBV13	-	TRBJ2-3	-	CASSFLTEGTDTQYF	TGTGCCAGCAGCTTCTTGACAGAAGGCACAGATACGCAGTATTTT
TRBV6-6	-	TRBJ2-3	-	CASSGGIRTDTQYF	TGTGCCAGCTCCGGCGGGATTCGCACAGATACGCAGTATTTT
TRBV6-1	-	TRBJ2-7	-	CASSEAVGAKRTYEQYF	TGTGCCAGCAGTGAAGCGGTAGGGGCCAAAAGAACCTACGAGCAGTACTTC
TRBV27	TRBD2	TRBJ2-5	-	CASSFTGGETQYF	TGTGCCAGCAGTTTCACGGGGGGGGAGACCCAGTACTTC
TRBV11-2	-	TRBJ1-6	-	CASSLVGRAGNSPLHF	TGTGCCAGCAGCTTAGTAGGCAGGGCAGGAAATTCACCCCTCCACTTT
TRBV5-1	TRBD2	TRBJ2-1	-	CASSWLTAGVGNEQFF	TGCGCCAGCAGCTGGCTGACAGCGGGAGTTGGTAATGAGCAGTTCTTC
TRBV5-1	TRBD2	TRBJ2-3	-	CASSGTRSTDTQYF	TGCGCCAGCAGCGGGACTAGATCCACAGATACGCAGTATTTT
TRBV29-1	TRBD2	TRBJ2-7	-	CSVTRTSGGYEQYF	TGCAGCGTTACTCGGACTAGCGGGGGATACGAGCAGTACTTC
TRBV6-6	-	TRBJ1-2	-	CASSYSIQAFGGYTF	TGTGCCAGCAGTTACTCGATACAGGCTTTTGGTGGCTACACCTTC
TRBV19	-	TRBJ1-4	-	CASSIRQANEKLFF	TGTGCCAGTAGTATAAGGCAGGCCAATGAAAAACTGTTTTTT
TRBV5-1	-	TRBJ1-1	-	CASSASGLGVPEAFF	TGCGCCAGCAGCGCTTCGGGCCTCGGGGTCCCTGAAGCTTTCTTT
TRBV28	-	TRBJ1-6	-	CASSPSGVYNSPLHF	TGTGCCAGCAGTCCCTCAGGGGTCTATAATTCACCCCTCCACTTT
TRBV5-1	TRBD2	TRBJ2-3	-	CASSPATSGGTDTQYF	TGCGCCAGCAGCCCGGCGACTAGCGGAGGCACAGATACGCAGTATTTT
TRBV19	TRBD1	TRBJ1-5	-	CASSPDRVGNQPQHF	TGTGCCAGTAGCCCGGACAGGGTCGGGAATCAGCCCCAGCATTTT
TRBV10-3	-	TRBJ1-2	-	CAISEPEYGYTF	TGTGCCATCAGTGAGCCCGAGTATGGCTACACCTTC
TRBV6-1	-	TRBJ1-1	-	CASRVASLGTEAFF	TGTGCCAGCAGGGTAGCGTCCCTAGGAACTGAAGCTTTCTTT
TRBV7-2	TRBD1	TRBJ2-7	once	CASSADRAREQYF	TGTGCCAGCAGCGCAGACAGGGCGAGGGAGCAGTACTTC
TRBV30	-	TRBJ2-1	-	CAWLTGDYNEQFF	TGTGCCTGGTTGACGGGAGATTACAATGAGCAGTTCTTC
TRBV7-8	TRBD2	TRBJ2-7	few	CASSIAGGYEQYF	TGTGCCAGCAGTATAGCGGGAGGCTACGAGCAGTACTTC
TRBV5-1	TRBD2	TRBJ2-3	-	CASSLVSLAGGPFTDTQYF	TGCGCCAGCAGCTTGGTATCGCTAGCGGGAGGGCCGTTCACAGATACGCAGTATTTT
TRBV4-1	TRBD2	TRBJ2-1	-	CASSRETSGRYNEQFF	TGCGCCAGCAGCCGAGAAACTAGCGGTCGCTACAATGAGCAGTTCTTC
TRBV9	-	TRBJ2-7	few	CASSVADGSSYEQYF	TGTGCCAGCAGCGTAGCTGACGGGTCATCCTACGAGCAGTACTTC
TRBV7-8	TRBD2	TRBJ2-1	-	CASSRLAGYNEQFF	TGTGCCAGCAGCCGGCTAGCGGGATACAATGAGCAGTTCTTC
TRBV13	TRBD1	TRBJ1-5	-	CASSQFRDRVQPQHF	TGTGCCAGCAGCCAATTCCGGGACAGGGTTCAGCCCCAGCATTTT
TRBV28	-	TRBJ2-5	few	CASSLTRGGETQYF	TGTGCCAGCAGTTTGACCAGGGGTGGAGAGACCCAGTACTTC
TRBV21-1	-	TRBJ1-1	-	CASSPRQAYTEAFF	TGTGCCAGCAGCCCAAGGCAGGCCTACACTGAAGCTTTCTTT
TRBV10-3	TRBD1	TRBJ1-1	-	CAISGQGLGNTEAFF	TGTGCCATCAGCGGACAGGGGCTGGGGAACACTGAAGCTTTCTTT
TRBV5-1	TRBD2	TRBJ2-1	-	CASSAGTSGRAGEQFF	TGCGCCAGCAGCGCCGGGACTAGCGGGAGGGCTGGGGAGCAGTTCTTC
TRBV5-1	TRBD1	TRBJ2-1	-	CASSLQGMLHNEQFF	TGCGCCAGCAGCTTACAGGGGATGTTGCACAATGAGCAGTTCTTC
TRBV19	TRBD1	TRBJ2-4	-	CASSPRTGLAKNIQYF	TGTGCCAGTAGTCCACGGACAGGATTAGCCAAAAACATTCAGTACTTC
TRBV5-1	-	TRBJ2-6	once	CASSQSSSGANVLTF	TGCGCCAGCAGCCAGTCGTCCTCTGGGGCCAACGTCCTGACTTTC
TRBV10-3	TRBD2	TRBJ2-1	-	CAISESMGGDNEQFF	TGTGCCATCAGTGAGTCGATGGGGGGGGACAATGAGCAGTTCTTC
TRBV4-1	TRBD1	TRBJ1-4	-	CASSQGQGREKLFF	TGCGCCAGCAGCCAAGGACAGGGGAGAGAAAAACTGTTTTTT
TRBV19	-	TRBJ2-1	once	CASSIAGTNYNEQFF	TGTGCCAGTAGTATAGCGGGTACAAACTACAATGAGCAGTTCTTC
TRBV9	TRBD2	TRBJ2-7	-	CASSVASGKTYEQYF	TGTGCCAGCAGCGTAGCGAGCGGGAAAACCTACGAGCAGTACTTC
TRBV18	-	TRBJ2-7	-	CASSPEDTGGEQYF	TGTGCCAGCTCCCCCGAAGACACAGGCGGCGAGCAGTACTTC
TRBV28	-	TRBJ1-4	-	CASTATSTNEKLFF	TGTGCCAGCACGGCGACTTCAACTAATGAAAAACTGTTTTTT
TRBV21-1	-	TRBJ2-1	-	CASSLASGRALRNEQFF	TGTGCCAGCAGCCTGGCTAGCGGGAGGGCCCTCAGGAATGAGCAGTTCTTC
TRBV2	-	TRBJ2-3	-	CASSGTGAGDTQYF	TGTGCCAGCAGTGGAACAGGGGCGGGGGATACGCAGTATTTT
TRBV11-3	TRBD2	TRBJ2-1	-	CASSSGLAGGVNEQFF	TGTGCCAGCAGCTCCGGACTAGCGGGAGGGGTTAATGAGCAGTTCTTC
TRBV5-4	-	TRBJ1-1	-	CASSLQWSDREAFF	TGTGCCAGCAGCTTGCAGTGGAGTGACAGGGAAGCTTTCTTT
TRBV9	-	TRBJ2-7	-	CASSVAGTAYEQYF	TGTGCCAGCAGCGTAGCGGGAACCGCCTACGAGCAGTACTTC
TRBV7-3	-	TRBJ2-7	-	CASSGHRAGRIHEQYF	TGTGCCAGCAGCGGACATCGGGCAGGGCGTATCCACGAGCAGTACTTC
TRBV29-1	TRBD2	TRBJ2-7	-	CSATSGLPYEQYF	TGCAGCGCCACTAGCGGGCTTCCCTACGAGCAGTACTTC
TRBV18	-	TRBJ2-1	-	CASSPENEQFF	TGTGCCAGCTCACCAGAGAATGAGCAGTTCTTC
TRBV2	TRBD2	TRBJ2-7	few	CASREGRALYEQYF	TGTGCCAGCAGGGAAGGGAGGGCCCTCTACGAGCAGTACTTC
TRBV5-4	-	TRBJ1-4	-	CASSLVGGPSPDPPEKLFF	TGTGCCAGCAGCTTGGTGGGGGGGCCTTCCCCCGATCCGCCTGAAAAACTGTTTTTT
TRBV7-3	-	TRBJ2-5	once	CASSFTRASETQYF	TGTGCCAGCAGCTTCACTAGGGCTTCGGAGACCCAGTACTTC
TRBV28	-	TRBJ1-5	-	CATAGMLQPQHF	TGTGCCACCGCAGGTATGCTTCAGCCCCAGCATTTT
TRBV5-5	-	TRBJ2-2	-	CASSLLLHGEPAGELFF	TGTGCCAGCAGCTTGTTACTCCACGGGGAGCCGGCCGGGGAGCTGTTTTTT
TRBV7-6	TRBD2	TRBJ2-1	-	CASSLTGGPYNEQFF	TGTGCCAGCAGCTTAACGGGAGGGCCCTACAATGAGCAGTTCTTC
TRBV2	TRBD2	TRBJ2-7	-	CASSSTSGRLGEQYF	TGTGCCAGCAGCTCGACTAGCGGGAGATTGGGCGAGCAGTACTTC
TRBV4-2	-	TRBJ1-2	-	CASSQGGGETVYGYTF	TGTGCCAGCAGCCAAGGAGGTGGAGAGACCGTCTATGGCTACACCTTC
TRBV7-3	-	TRBJ2-1	-	CASSLGQGKNEQFF	TGTGCCAGCAGCTTAGGCCAGGGTAAGAATGAGCAGTTCTTC
TRBV7-8	TRBD2	TRBJ2-7	-	CASSVGLAGVSSYEQYF	TGTGCCAGCAGCGTCGGACTAGCGGGCGTTAGCTCCTACGAGCAGTACTTC
TRBV29-1	-	TRBJ2-5	-	CSVASAQETQYF	TGCAGCGTTGCATCAGCGCAAGAGACCCAGTACTTC
TRBV7-3	TRBD2	TRBJ2-3	once	CASSLTGKTSTQYF	TGTGCCAGCAGCTTAACGGGTAAGACTAGCACCCAGTATTTT
TRBV28	-	TRBJ2-1	-	CASSLRSEQFF	TGTGCCAGCAGTCTTAGAAGTGAGCAGTTCTTC